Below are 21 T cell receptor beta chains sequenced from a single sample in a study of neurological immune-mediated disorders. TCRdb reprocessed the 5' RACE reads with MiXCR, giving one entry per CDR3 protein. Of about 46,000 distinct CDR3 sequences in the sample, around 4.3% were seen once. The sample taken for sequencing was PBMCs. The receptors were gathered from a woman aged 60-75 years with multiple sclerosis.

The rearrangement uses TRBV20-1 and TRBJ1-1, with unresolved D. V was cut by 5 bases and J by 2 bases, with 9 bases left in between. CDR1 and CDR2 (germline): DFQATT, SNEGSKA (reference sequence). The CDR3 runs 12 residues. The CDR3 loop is CSAPLLNTEAFF. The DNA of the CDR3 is TGCAGTGCTCCTCTCTTAAACACTGAAGCTTTCTTT.

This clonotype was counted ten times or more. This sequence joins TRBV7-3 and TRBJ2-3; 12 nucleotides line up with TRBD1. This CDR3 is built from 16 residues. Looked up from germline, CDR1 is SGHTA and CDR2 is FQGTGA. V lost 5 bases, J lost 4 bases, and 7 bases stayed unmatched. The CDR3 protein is CASSTPGQGASDTQYF. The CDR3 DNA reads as TGTGCCAGCAGCACTCCGGGACAGGGGGCGTCAGATACGCAGTATTTT.

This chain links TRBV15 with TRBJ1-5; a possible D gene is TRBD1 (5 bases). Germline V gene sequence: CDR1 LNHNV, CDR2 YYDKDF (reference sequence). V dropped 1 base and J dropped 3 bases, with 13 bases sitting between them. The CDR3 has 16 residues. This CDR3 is CATSRARGFSNQPQHF. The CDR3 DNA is TGTGCCACCAGCAGAGCAAGGGGCTTCTCCAATCAGCCCCAGCATTTT.

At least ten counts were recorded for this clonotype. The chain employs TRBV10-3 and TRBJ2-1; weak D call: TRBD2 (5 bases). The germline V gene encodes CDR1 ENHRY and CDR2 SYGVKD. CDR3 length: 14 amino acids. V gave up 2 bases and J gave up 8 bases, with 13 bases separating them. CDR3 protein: CAISEPPSKDEQFF. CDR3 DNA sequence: TGTGCCATCAGTGAGCCCCCTAGCAAGGATGAGCAGTTCTTC.

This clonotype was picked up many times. Written as DNA, the CDR3 is TGCAGCGTTTCCCTAGCGGGAGGCGGTGAGCAGTTCTTC. Its translation is CSVSLAGGGEQFF. The chain links TRBV29-1 to TRBJ2-1, with 11 bases identical to TRBD2. With 5 bases clipped from V and 9 bases from J, the junction kept 6 bases outside the gene matches. Germline-derived CDR1 and CDR2 are SQVTM and ANQGSEA. The CDR3 is made up of 13 amino acids.

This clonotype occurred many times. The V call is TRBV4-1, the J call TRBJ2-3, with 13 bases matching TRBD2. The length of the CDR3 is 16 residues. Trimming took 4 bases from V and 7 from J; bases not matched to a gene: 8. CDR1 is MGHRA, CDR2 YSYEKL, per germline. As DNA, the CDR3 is TGCGCCAGCAGCCCCGGACTAGCGGGAGCGTCATATACGCAGTATTTT. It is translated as CASSPGLAGASYTQYF.

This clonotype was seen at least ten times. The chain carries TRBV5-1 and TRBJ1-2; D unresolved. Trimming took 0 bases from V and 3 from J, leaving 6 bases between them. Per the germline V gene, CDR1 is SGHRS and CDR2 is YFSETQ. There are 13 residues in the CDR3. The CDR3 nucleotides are TGCGCCAGCAGCTTGGGAGTTGACTATGGCTACACCTTC. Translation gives CASSLGVDYGYTF.

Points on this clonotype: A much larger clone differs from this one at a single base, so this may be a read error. The CDR3 coding sequence is TGTGCCAGCAGCGAGGATCAAAGGGTCACTGAAGCTTTCTTT. Its protein is CASSEDQRVTEAFF. This chain uses TRBV6-5 with TRBJ1-1, with D hard to call. The CDR3 covers 14 residues. Germline assignment: CDR1 MNHEY and CDR2 SVGAGI. Trimming removed 6 bases from V and 4 bases from J, with 15 bases in between.

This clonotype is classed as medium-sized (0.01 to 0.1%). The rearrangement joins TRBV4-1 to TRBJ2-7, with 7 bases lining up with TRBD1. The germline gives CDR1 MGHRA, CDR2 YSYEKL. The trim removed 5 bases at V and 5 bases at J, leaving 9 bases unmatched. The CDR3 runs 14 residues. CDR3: CASSTGWDSHEQYF. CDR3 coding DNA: TGCGCCAGCAGCACCGGCTGGGACAGCCACGAGCAGTACTTC.

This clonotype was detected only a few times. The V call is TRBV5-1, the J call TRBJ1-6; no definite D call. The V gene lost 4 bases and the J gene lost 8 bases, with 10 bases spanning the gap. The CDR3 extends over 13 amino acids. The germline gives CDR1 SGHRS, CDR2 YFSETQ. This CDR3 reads CASSEGGDSPLHF. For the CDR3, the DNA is TGCGCCAGCAGCGAGGGTGGAGATTCACCCCTCCACTTT.

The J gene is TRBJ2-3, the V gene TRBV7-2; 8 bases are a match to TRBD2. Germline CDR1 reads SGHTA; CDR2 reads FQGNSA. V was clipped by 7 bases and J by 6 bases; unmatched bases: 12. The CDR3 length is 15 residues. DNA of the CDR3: TGTGCCAGCACCTACGGCGGGGGGTTTGCGGATACGCAGTATTTT. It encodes CASTYGGGFADTQYF.

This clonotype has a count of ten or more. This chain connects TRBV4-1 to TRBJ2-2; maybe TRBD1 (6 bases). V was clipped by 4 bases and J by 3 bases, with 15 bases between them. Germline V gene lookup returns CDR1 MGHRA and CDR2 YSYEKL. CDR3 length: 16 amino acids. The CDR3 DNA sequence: TGCGCCAGCAGCCGAGAGCACAGGGCTGACACCGGGGAGCTGTTTTTT. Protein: CASSREHRADTGELFF.

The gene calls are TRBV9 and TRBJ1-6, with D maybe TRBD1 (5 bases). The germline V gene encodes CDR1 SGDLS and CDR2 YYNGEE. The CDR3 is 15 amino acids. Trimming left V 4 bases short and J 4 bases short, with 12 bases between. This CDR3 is CASSPGLSYNSPLHF. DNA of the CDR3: TGTGCCAGCAGCCCGGGGCTTAGTTATAATTCACCCCTCCACTTT.

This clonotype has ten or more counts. Here the CDR3 DNA reads TGCAGTGCTAGTGTAGCGGGGGGAAACACCGGGGAGCTGTTTTTT. Translating gives CSASVAGGNTGELFF. The V and J genes are TRBV20-1 and TRBJ2-2; 10 nucleotides agree with TRBD2. The ends lost 3 bases at V and 2 bases at J; junction bases unmatched: 3. This CDR3 has 15 residues. The germline gives CDR1 DFQATT, CDR2 SNEGSKA (reference sequence).

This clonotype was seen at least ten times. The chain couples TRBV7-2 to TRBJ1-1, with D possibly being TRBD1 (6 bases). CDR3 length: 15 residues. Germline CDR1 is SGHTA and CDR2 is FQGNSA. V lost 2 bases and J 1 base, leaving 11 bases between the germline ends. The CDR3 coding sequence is TGTGCCAGCAGCTTAATGCCGGGGGCGAACACTGAAGCTTTCTTT. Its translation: CASSLMPGANTEAFF.

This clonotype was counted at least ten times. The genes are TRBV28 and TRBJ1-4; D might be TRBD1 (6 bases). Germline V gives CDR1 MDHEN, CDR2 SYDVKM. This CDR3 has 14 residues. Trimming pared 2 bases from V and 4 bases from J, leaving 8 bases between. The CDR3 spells CASSLGRGNEKLFF. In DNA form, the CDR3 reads TGTGCCAGCAGTTTAGGCAGGGGTAATGAAAAACTGTTTTTT.

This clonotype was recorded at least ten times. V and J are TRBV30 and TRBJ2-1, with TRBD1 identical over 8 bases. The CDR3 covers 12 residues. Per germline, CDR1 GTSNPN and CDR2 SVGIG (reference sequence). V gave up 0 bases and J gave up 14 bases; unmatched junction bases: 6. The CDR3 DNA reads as TGTGCCTGGAGTGTAGGGGAGGACAGGGAGTTCTTC. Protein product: CAWSVGEDREFF.

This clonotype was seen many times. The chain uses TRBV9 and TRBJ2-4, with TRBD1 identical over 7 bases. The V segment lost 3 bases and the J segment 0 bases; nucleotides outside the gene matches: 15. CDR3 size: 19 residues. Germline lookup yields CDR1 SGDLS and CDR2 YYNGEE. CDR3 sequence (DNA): TGTGCCAGCAGCGCAAGATCCGGGACAGCTCCCTTAGCCAAAAACATTCAGTACTTC. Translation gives CASSARSGTAPLAKNIQYF.

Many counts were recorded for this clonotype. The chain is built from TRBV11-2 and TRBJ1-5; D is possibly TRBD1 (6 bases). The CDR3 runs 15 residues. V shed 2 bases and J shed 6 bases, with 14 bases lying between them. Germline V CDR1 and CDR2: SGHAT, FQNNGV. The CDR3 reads CASSLTGGEGQPQHF. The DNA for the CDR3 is TGTGCCAGCAGCTTAACGGGGGGCGAGGGTCAGCCCCAGCATTTT.

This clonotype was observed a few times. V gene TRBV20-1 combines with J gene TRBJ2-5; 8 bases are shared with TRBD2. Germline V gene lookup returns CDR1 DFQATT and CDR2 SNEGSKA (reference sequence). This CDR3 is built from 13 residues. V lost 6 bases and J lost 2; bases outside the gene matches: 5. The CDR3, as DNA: TGCAGTGCCCGGGAGGGTCTTCAAGAGACCCAGTACTTC. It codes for CSAREGLQETQYF.

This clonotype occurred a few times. As DNA, the CDR3 is TGTGCCAGTACTAGCGGGAGAGAAGATACGCAGTATTTT. Translated, it gives CASTSGREDTQYF. The chain carries TRBV2 and TRBJ2-3, with TRBD2 identical over 11 bases. Unmatched junction bases numbered 4, after V lost 9 bases and J lost 5 bases. The V gene's germline CDR1 is SNHLY and CDR2 FYNNEI. This CDR3 has 13 amino acids.